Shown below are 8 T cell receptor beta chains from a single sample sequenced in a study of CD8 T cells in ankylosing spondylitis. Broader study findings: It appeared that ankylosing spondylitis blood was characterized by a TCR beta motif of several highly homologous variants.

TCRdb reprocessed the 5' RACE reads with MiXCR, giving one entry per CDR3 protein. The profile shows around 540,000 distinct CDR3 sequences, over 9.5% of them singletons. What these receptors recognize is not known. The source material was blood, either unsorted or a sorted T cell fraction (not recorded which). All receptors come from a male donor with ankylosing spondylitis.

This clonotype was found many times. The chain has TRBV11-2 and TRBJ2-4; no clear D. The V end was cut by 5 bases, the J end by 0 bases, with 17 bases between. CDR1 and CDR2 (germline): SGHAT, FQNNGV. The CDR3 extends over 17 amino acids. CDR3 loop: CASSPLMGFIAKNIQYF. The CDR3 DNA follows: TGTGCCAGCAGCCCCCTCATGGGCTTCATAGCCAAAAACATTCAGTACTTC.

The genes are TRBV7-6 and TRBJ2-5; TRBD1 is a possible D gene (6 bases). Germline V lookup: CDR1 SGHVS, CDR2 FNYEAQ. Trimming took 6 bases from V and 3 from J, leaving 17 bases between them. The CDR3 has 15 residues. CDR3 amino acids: CASRLLDSGEETQYF. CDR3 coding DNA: TGTGCCAGCAGACTCCTGGACAGTGGAGAAGAGACCCAGTACTTC.

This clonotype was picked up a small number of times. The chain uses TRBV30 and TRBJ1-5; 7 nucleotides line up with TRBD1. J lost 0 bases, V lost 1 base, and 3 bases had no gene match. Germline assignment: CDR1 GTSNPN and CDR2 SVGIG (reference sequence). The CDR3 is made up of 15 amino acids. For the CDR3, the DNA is TGTGCCTGGAGTGCTGGGACAGCTAGCAATCAGCCCCAGCATTTT. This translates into CAWSAGTASNQPQHF.

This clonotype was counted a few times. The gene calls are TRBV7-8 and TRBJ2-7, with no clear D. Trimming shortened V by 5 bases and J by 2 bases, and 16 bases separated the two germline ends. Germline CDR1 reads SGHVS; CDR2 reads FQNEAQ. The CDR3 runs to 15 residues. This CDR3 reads CASSPRSLGTYEQYF. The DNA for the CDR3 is TGTGCCAGCAGCCCCCGGTCCCTGGGGACCTACGAGCAGTACTTC.

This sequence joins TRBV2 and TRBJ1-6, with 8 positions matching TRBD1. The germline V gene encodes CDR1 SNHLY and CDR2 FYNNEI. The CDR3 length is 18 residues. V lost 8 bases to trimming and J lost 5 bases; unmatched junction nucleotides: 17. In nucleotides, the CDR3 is TGTGCCAGCTGCCCCCCAGGACGCAGGGGGCGAGATAATTCACCCCTCCACTTT. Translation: CASCPPGRRGRDNSPLHF.

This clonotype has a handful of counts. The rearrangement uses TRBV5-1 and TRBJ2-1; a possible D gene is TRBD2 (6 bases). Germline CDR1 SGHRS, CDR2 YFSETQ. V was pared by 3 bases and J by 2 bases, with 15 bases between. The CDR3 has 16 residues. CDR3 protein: CASSSVGSTTYNEQFF. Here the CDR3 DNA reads TGCGCCAGCAGCTCCGTCGGGAGTACGACCTACAATGAGCAGTTCTTC.

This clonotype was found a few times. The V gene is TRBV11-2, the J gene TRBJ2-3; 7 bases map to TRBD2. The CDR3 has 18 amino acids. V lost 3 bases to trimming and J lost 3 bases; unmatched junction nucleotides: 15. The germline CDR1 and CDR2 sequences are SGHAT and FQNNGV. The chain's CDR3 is CASSFSVRAGAGTDTQYF. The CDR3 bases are TGTGCCAGCAGCTTTTCGGTCCGCGCGGGAGCGGGGACAGATACGCAGTATTTT.

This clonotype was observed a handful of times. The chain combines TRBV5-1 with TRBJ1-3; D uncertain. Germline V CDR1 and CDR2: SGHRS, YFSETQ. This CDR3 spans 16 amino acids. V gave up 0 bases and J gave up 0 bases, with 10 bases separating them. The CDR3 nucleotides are TGCGCCAGCAGCTTGGCCGGAATTAGCTCTGGAAACACCATATATTTT. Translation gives CASSLAGISSGNTIYF. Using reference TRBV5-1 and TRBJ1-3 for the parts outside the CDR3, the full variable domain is KAGVTQTPRYLIKTRGQQVTLSCSPISGHRSVSWYQQTPGQGLQFLFEYFSETQRNKGNFPGRFSGRQFSNSRSEMNVSTLELGDSALYLCASSLAGISSGNTIYFGEGSWLTVV.